This passage covers 15 T cell receptor beta chains from one sample sequenced in a study of T cell responses to AZD1222 COVID-19 vaccine. TCRdb keeps only in-frame clones here, not all; method: immunoSEQ multiplex PCR. Found here are tens of thousands of clones, roughly 85% of them singletons; the top ten hold roughly 20%. Sequencing used peripheral blood, obtained on day 0 of AZD1222 vaccination. All receptors come from an adult in good health.

This sequence joins TRBV25-1 and TRBJ1-1; D perhaps matches TRBD1 (5 bases). The CDR3 contains 14 residues. Germline V gene sequence: CDR1 MGHDK, CDR2 SYGVNS. The germline V and J ends were trimmed by 9 bases and 1 base, with 15 bases remaining between them. CDR3 coding DNA: TGTGCCAGGGGACCCCAGGAGGAGAACACTGAAGCTTTCTTT. Its translation is CARGPQEENTEAFF.

The rearrangement links TRBV24-1 to TRBJ2-1; a weak D match, TRBD1 (5 bases). Germline loops: CDR1 KGHDR, CDR2 SFDVKD. This CDR3 spans 14 amino acids. The ends were cut back, 5 bases at V and 1 base at J, with 8 bases in the middle. In nucleotides, the CDR3 is TGTGCCACCAGTGTACCAGGGTCCTACAATGAGCAGTTCTTC. Translating it yields CATSVPGSYNEQFF.

This clone was observed a handful of times. V and J are TRBV12-3 or TRBV12-4 and TRBJ1-2, with D hard to call. The CDR3 contains 13 residues. Trimming stripped 4 bases from V and 4 bases from J, with 10 bases between. In nucleotides, the CDR3 is TGTGCCAGCAGTTCAATCAGTTTCTATGGCTACACCTTC. This gives the protein CASSSISFYGYTF.

The chain joins TRBV5-1 to TRBJ2-7; D is undetermined. In germline, CDR1 is SGHRS, CDR2 YFSETQ. The germline V and J ends were trimmed by 2 bases and 4 bases, with 13 bases remaining between them. This CDR3 has 14 amino acids. The CDR3 loop reads CASSFKTDGYEQYF. The DNA of the CDR3 is TGCGCCAGCAGCTTCAAGACGGACGGATACGAGCAGTACTTC.

The J gene is TRBJ1-2, the V gene TRBV2, with 8 bases fitting TRBD1. The CDR3 is 18 residues long. With V trimmed by 8 bases and J by 8 bases, 25 bases remained unmatched. The V gene's germline CDR1 is SNHLY and CDR2 FYNNEI. The CDR3 sequence is CASSRTGTDLTGGRGYTF. The CDR3 DNA reads TGTGCCAGCTCTCGGACGGGGACAGACCTAACAGGGGGGAGGGGCTACACCTTC.

The chain carries TRBV9 and TRBJ2-1, with 11 bases that match TRBD1. The J segment lost 10 bases and the V segment lost 0 bases, leaving 9 bases of the junction unmatched. Germline V gene data show CDR1 as SGDLS and CDR2 as YYNGEE. The CDR3 runs to 16 residues. CDR3 loop: CASSVEPGTGGREQFF. The CDR3 region has the DNA TGTGCCAGCAGCGTAGAGCCAGGGACAGGGGGTCGGGAGCAGTTCTTC. Variable domain in full (rest from reference TRBV9 and TRBJ2-1): DSGVTQTPKHLITATGQRVTLRCSPRSGDLSVYWYQQSLDQGLQFLIQYYNGEERAKGNILERFSAQQFPDLHSELNLSSLELGDSALYFCASSVEPGTGGREQFFGPGTRLTVL.

In regard to this clone: At one of its ends the junction is not consistent with the germline gene, which may arise from a read error. The chain joins TRBV7-9 to TRBJ2-7, with D perhaps TRBD1 (5 bases). Germline V gene data show CDR1 as SEHNR and CDR2 as FQNEAQ (reference sequence). The CDR3 spans 12 residues. In DNA form, the CDR3 reads TGTGCCAGCAGCTTAGTGGGCAGCAAAGGGGACTTC. This gives the protein CASSLVGSKGDF.

The CDR3 sequence is CASRGRIQPQHF. In DNA form, the CDR3 reads TGTGCCAGCAGGGGACGGATTCAGCCCCAGCATTTT. The V call is TRBV2, the J call TRBJ1-5, with D perhaps matching TRBD1 (5 bases). Trimming left V 6 bases short and J 6 bases short, with 9 bases between. The CDR3 runs 12 residues. Germline CDR1 SNHLY, CDR2 FYNNEI.

J is TRBJ1-1 and V is TRBV7-8; 7 positions agree with TRBD1. Germline CDR1 reads SGHVS; CDR2 reads FQNEAQ. There are 14 residues in the CDR3. Trimming took 3 bases from V and 2 from J; bases not matched to a gene: 3. The CDR3 spells CASSLRTGNTEAFF. CDR3 in DNA: TGTGCCAGCAGCTTGAGGACAGGTAACACTGAAGCTTTCTTT. The complete variable domain, with remaining parts taken from reference TRBV7-8 and TRBJ1-1, reads GAGVSQSPRYKVAKRGQDVALRCDPISGHVSLFWYQQALGQGPEFLTYFQNEAQLDKSGLPSDRFFAERPEGSVSTLKIQRTQQEDSAVYLCASSLRTGNTEAFFGQGTRLTVV.

This clone came up once. V and J are TRBV5-1 and TRBJ1-5, with 8 bases that match TRBD1. Trimming took 0 bases from V and 3 from J; bases not matched to a gene: 5. The CDR3 has 16 amino acids. In germline, CDR1 is SGHRS, CDR2 YFSETQ. The CDR3 spells CASSLGTGSPNQPQHF. CDR3 in DNA: TGCGCCAGCAGCTTGGGGACAGGGTCCCCCAATCAGCCCCAGCATTTT.

This clone was seen a single time. V and J are TRBV7-6 and TRBJ1-6, with a weak D call TRBD1 (5 bases). The CDR3 extends over 16 amino acids. The germline V and J ends were trimmed by 1 base and 7 bases, with 14 bases remaining between them. Germline CDR1 is SGHVS and CDR2 is FNYEAQ. CDR3 in DNA: TGTGCCAGCAGCTTAGGGCTTGTTGGGGGGAATTCACCCCTCCACTTT. Protein product: CASSLGLVGGNSPLHF.

The V call is TRBV5-1, the J call TRBJ2-7, with 11 bases fitting TRBD1. The CDR3 is 15 residues long. The germline V gene has CDR1 SGHRS and CDR2 YFSETQ. The trim removed 5 bases at V and 2 bases at J, leaving 6 bases unmatched. CDR3 loop: CASSWVGQGAYEQYF. The DNA of the CDR3 is TGCGCCAGCAGTTGGGTGGGACAGGGGGCCTACGAGCAGTACTTC.

As regards this clone: One end of the junction is discordant with germline, which a read error may explain. The CDR3 region is CASSVTGAENTEAFF. In DNA, the CDR3 is TGTGCCAGCAGCGTAACAGGGGCGGAGAACACTGAAGCTTTCTTT. The chain carries TRBV7-3 and TRBJ1-1; 7 nucleotides match TRBD1. Germline V gene sequence: CDR1 SGHTA, CDR2 FQGTGA. The CDR3 contains 15 residues.

This clone was seen more than once but under ten times. The CDR3 nucleotides read TGTGCCAGCAGTCCTGACACAGGGAGATGGTCAGCCCAGCATTTT. Protein product: CASSPDTGRWSAQHF. The chain employs TRBV3-1 (or the pseudogene TRBV3-2) and TRBJ1-5, with TRBD1 as a possible D gene (6 bases). Germline V CDR1 and CDR2: LGHDT, YNNKEL (reference sequence). V shed 6 bases and J shed 11 bases, with 23 bases lying between them. The CDR3 is 15 amino acids.

The genes are TRBV5-4 and TRBJ1-1; D is ambiguous. Per the germline V gene, CDR1 is SGHNT and CDR2 is YYREEE (reference sequence). CDR3 length: 14 residues. The V gene lost 4 bases and the J gene lost 3 bases, with 13 bases spanning the gap. CDR3 coding DNA: TGTGCCAGCAGCCCTGCAGCGGGAGACACTGAAGCTTTCTTT. This gives the protein CASSPAAGDTEAFF.